The T cell receptor (beta chain) under discussion was sequenced for a study of blood T cells in healthy people across ages. Primed by a sample-barcoded 5' primer and a J-beta primer mix, a second PCR proceeded for roughly 6 to 12 cycles. TCRdb ran MiXCR on the 5' RACE reads and lists one entry per CDR3 protein. The sample records approximately 820,000 distinct CDR3 sequences, under 45% being singletons. Study observations and caveats: Age brought a roughly linear fall in TCR beta diversity measured per million T cells. Whereas aged donors had fewer naive CD4+ cells, long-lived donors had more of them and higher diversity.

Each donor was a healthy Caucasian individual from Russia, aged about 6 to 95. The CDR3 has 15 amino acids. Trimming took 7 bases from V and 4 from J; bases not matched to a gene: 12. In germline, CDR1 is LNHDA, CDR2 SQIVND (reference sequence). About this clonotype: The antigen is undetermined.

The rearrangement uses TRBV19 and TRBJ1-2, with 7 nucleotides matching TRBD1. Input material: blood. This receptor was taken from a man aged 60 to 75 in good health. CDR3 protein: CASNQGVEDIYGYTF. The CDR3 DNA reads as TGTGCCAGTAATCAGGGGGTAGAAGACATCTATGGCTACACCTTC.